Listed here are 14 T cell receptor beta chains from one sample, sequenced in a study of T-cell memory formation after mild COVID-19. TCRdb fed the 5' RACE reads into MiXCR, producing one record per CDR3 protein. The sample holds tens of thousands of distinct CDR3 sequences, about 7% seen once. The source material was PBMCs or a T cell subset sorted from them (not recorded which). These receptors came from a man aged 18-30 years who had mild COVID-19 (a few samples of this study predate the infection). Cell type and time point are not known.

The V call is TRBV9, the J call TRBJ1-2; 7 bases are shared with TRBD1. CDR3 length: 14 residues. Per the germline V gene, CDR1 is SGDLS and CDR2 is YYNGEE. The J segment lost 4 bases and the V segment lost 0 bases, leaving 3 bases of the junction unmatched. The CDR3, as DNA: TGTGCCAGCAGCGTAGCAGGGGGTACCTATGGCTACACCTTC. It yields the protein CASSVAGGTYGYTF.

The chain uses TRBV20-1 and TRBJ2-5, with 8 bases lining up with TRBD2. CDR3 size: 13 residues. Germline assignment: CDR1 DFQATT and CDR2 SNEGSKA (reference sequence). Germline trimming cut 3 bases from V and 4 bases from J; bases unmatched to any gene: 4. The CDR3 DNA sequence: TGCAGTGCTAGCCCGGGGGGGCGAGAGACCCAGTACTTC. Protein sequence: CSASPGGRETQYF.

The J gene is TRBJ2-3, the V gene TRBV5-1; TRBD2 matches 8 bases. V lost 4 bases and J lost 1; bases outside the gene matches: 8. The CDR3 loop spans 16 amino acids. Germline values: CDR1 SGHRS, CDR2 YFSETQ. In DNA, the CDR3 is TGCGCCAGCAGCGCCCCACCGCGGGGGGGCACAGATACGCAGTATTTT. Translated, it gives CASSAPPRGGTDTQYF. The full variable domain, rest sourced from reference TRBV5-1 and TRBJ2-3, is KAGVTQTPRYLIKTRGQQVTLSCSPISGHRSVSWYQQTPGQGLQFLFEYFSETQRNKGNFPGRFSGRQFSNSRSEMNVSTLELGDSALYLCASSAPPRGGTDTQYFGPGTRLTVL.

The rearrangement uses TRBV30 and TRBJ2-5; D gene unclear. Germline CDR1 is GTSNPN and CDR2 is SVGIG (reference sequence). V was cut by 3 bases and J by 5 bases, with 10 bases left in between. The CDR3 length is 12 residues. The CDR3 bases are TGTGCCTGGAGCCTATTACCGGAGACCCAGTACTTC. This encodes CAWSLLPETQYF.

This clonotype was observed many times. The chain couples TRBV5-1 to TRBJ2-3; 10 bases agree with TRBD2. Trimming removed 7 bases from V and 6 bases from J; junction bases left unmatched: 8. The CDR3 extends over 14 amino acids. Per the germline V gene, CDR1 is SGHRS and CDR2 is YFSETQ. CDR3 sequence: CASLSGGASDTQYF. CDR3 DNA sequence: TGCGCCAGCCTCAGCGGGGGGGCGTCGGATACGCAGTATTTT.

The chain joins TRBV10-3 to TRBJ1-5; no clear D gene. The CDR3 contains 13 residues. V lost 6 bases, J lost 1 base, and 7 bases lay in between. The germline gives CDR1 ENHRY, CDR2 SYGVKD. The CDR3 DNA reads TGTGCCATCAGAGGGCAGAGCAATCAGCCCCAGCATTTT. This encodes CAIRGQSNQPQHF.

This clonotype has a handful of counts. The chain uses TRBV10-3 and TRBJ2-7; 8 bases match TRBD1. Germline CDR1 ENHRY, CDR2 SYGVKD. The CDR3 is 16 residues long. Unmatched junction bases numbered 11, after V lost 6 bases and J lost 1 base. CDR3 region: CAISDTAGTGSYEQYF. CDR3 bases: TGTGCCATCAGCGACACGGCCGGGACAGGTTCCTACGAGCAGTACTTC.

This clonotype has more than one count but fewer than ten. The chain has TRBV7-3 and TRBJ2-7; 7 bases are a match to TRBD2. Germline trimming cut 3 bases from V and 7 bases from J; bases unmatched to any gene: 6. The CDR3 length is 13 residues. CDR1 is SGHTA, CDR2 FQGTGA, per germline. The DNA for the CDR3 is TGTGCCAGCAGCTTGAGCGGGGACGGTGAGCAGTACTTC. Amino acids: CASSLSGDGEQYF.

This clonotype occurred many times. This rearrangement joins TRBV7-2 to TRBJ1-5; 9 bases are shared with TRBD1. Germline V gives CDR1 SGHTA, CDR2 FQGNSA. This CDR3 comprises 15 residues. V was pared by 1 base and J by 9 bases, with 7 bases of the junction left unmatched. In DNA, the CDR3 is TGTGCCAGCAGCTTAGAAGGGACAGGGCGTCGGCCCCAGCATTTT. Translated, it gives CASSLEGTGRRPQHF.

This clonotype was seen a handful of times. The chain carries TRBV7-6 and TRBJ1-5, with 9 nucleotides matching TRBD1. Germline CDR1 is SGHVS and CDR2 is FNYEAQ. CDR3 size: 16 residues. J lost 4 bases, V lost 5 bases, and 9 bases had no gene match. The CDR3 is CASSPRVGTGNQPQHF. The CDR3 coding sequence is TGTGCCAGCAGCCCACGAGTCGGGACAGGGAATCAGCCCCAGCATTTT.

V and J are TRBV10-3 and TRBJ2-7; D gene unclear. The V end lost 3 bases, the J end lost 5 bases, and 14 bases lay between the germline ends. CDR3 length equals 14 residues. CDR1 is ENHRY and CDR2 is SYGVKD in the germline V gene. The CDR3, as DNA: TGTGCCATCAGTGAAACCCCGCCAAAGGACGAGCAGTACTTC. This encodes CAISETPPKDEQYF.

This clonotype was counted a few times. The genes are TRBV19 and TRBJ2-1; 8 bases map to TRBD1. V lost 10 bases, J lost 2 bases, and 7 bases stayed unmatched. This CDR3 spans 14 amino acids. The germline gives CDR1 LNHDA, CDR2 SQIVND (reference sequence). DNA of the CDR3: TGTGCCACCCGTCTGACAGGGGCCTACAATGAGCAGTTCTTC. Translated: CATRLTGAYNEQFF.

The chain carries TRBV7-3 and TRBJ1-6; 10 nucleotides match TRBD1. The CDR3 contains 15 residues. Germline CDR1 is SGHTA and CDR2 is FQGTGA. The ends lost 5 bases at V and 15 bases at J; junction bases unmatched: 13. The CDR3 sequence is CASSPTGTGDSFLHF. CDR3 DNA: TGTGCCAGCAGCCCCACCGGGACAGGGGATTCATTCCTCCACTTT.

The chain is built from TRBV18 and TRBJ2-1; 8 bases are a match to TRBD1. The CDR3 totals 15 residues. The V and J ends lost 2 bases and 9 bases, in that order; junction bases with no gene match: 9. Germline V gene data show CDR1 as KGHSH and CDR2 as LQKENI. The CDR3 bases are TGTGCCAGCTCACCAGGACAGGGTAGTATCGGTGAGCAGTTCTTC. It specifies CASSPGQGSIGEQFF.